A few counts support the clone carrying this T cell receptor (beta chain). Its antigen is unidentified. This sample is part of a study of regulatory T cells in long-lasting Graves disease. Notes on the study in general: The TCR repertoire of persistent Graves' patients was less diverse than that of newly diagnosed ones. Among the persistent patients, roughly 2,500 public clonotypes were shared, more than the approximately 1,000 shared among new patients. There was favoring of TRBV28, TRBJ1-2 and TRBJ2-5 in persistent disease.

CDR3 regions were amplified by Arm-PCR using iRepertoire HTBI primers to build TCR beta libraries. MiXCR was run by TCRdb on the multiplex PCR reads, yielding one entry per CDR3 protein. The profile shows hundreds of thousands of distinct CDR3 sequences, 15% to 18% of them singletons. Time point of the sample: newly diagnosed GD, antithyroid drugs for less than 3 months. Extracted RNA from PBMCs served as the source of the TCR library. Diagnoses of Graves' disease were made by American Thyroid Association guidelines. Germline V gene sequence: CDR1 MGHDK, CDR2 SYGVNS. The CDR3 runs 15 residues. The germline V and J ends were trimmed by 4 bases and 6 bases, with 18 bases remaining between them.

Sequences were derived from peripheral blood mononuclear cells (PBMCs), sampled at new diagnosis, from a patient treated with antithyroid drugs. This TCR derives from a female donor with Graves disease. V is TRBV25-1 and J is TRBJ1-2; D may be TRBD1 (6 bases). The CDR3 DNA reads as TGTGCCAGCAGTGCTCCAAGGACAGTTTCCCATGGCTACACCTTC. It encodes CASSAPRTVSHGYTF.